The T cell receptor beta chain described here comes from a study of control samples from healthy donors and cancer patients. The data were produced by immunoSEQ multiplex PCR, yet TCRdb's version contains in-frame clones alone and is incomplete. This sample has tens of thousands of clones, with roughly 84% found just once. V dropped 5 bases and J dropped 0 bases, with 11 bases sitting between them. This CDR3 has 15 amino acids. Germline V gives CDR1 SGHRS, CDR2 YFSETQ. The specimen was blood. The chain carries TRBV5-1 and TRBJ1-4; D unresolved. The sequence was collected from a woman aged 45 to 65 in good health. The DNA of the CDR3 is TGCGCCAGCAGACCCAGCGCATCAACTAATGAAAAACTGTTTTTT. Translated: CASRPSASTNEKLFF.